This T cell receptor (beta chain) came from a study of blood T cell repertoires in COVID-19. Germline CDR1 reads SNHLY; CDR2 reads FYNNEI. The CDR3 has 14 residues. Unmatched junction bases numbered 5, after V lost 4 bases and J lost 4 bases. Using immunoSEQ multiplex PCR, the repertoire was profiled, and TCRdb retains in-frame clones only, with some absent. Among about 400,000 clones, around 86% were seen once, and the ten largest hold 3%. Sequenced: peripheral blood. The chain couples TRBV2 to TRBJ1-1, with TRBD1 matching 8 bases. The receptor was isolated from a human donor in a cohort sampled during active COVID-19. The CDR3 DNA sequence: TGTGCCAGCAGTGGGACAGGGTTGGCCACTGAAGCTTTCTTT. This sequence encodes CASSGTGLATEAFF.